The next 20 T cell receptor beta chains were all read from a single sample in a study of cytomegalovirus exposure and HLA in healthy donors. Both 60 Vbeta primers and 13 Jbeta primers went into the PCR. Clones were read by immunoSEQ multiplex PCR, and TCRdb kept only the in-frame ones, dropping some. The sample has roughly 66,000 clones; around 78% are singletons. The material sequenced was PBMCs. The receptor source for this set is a man aged 50-60 years in good health and CMV-seronegative.

Comment on this clone: No DNA is shown, since the ends of the CDR3 on it are uncertain; the CDR3 is the one TCRdb lists. This chain connects TRBV6-1 to TRBJ1-1; the table's D call, TRBD1, has no DNA check behind it. The germline V gene encodes CDR1 MNHNS and CDR2 SASEGT. The CDR3 length is 15 residues, termini included. This CDR3 is CASSTSDSWNTEAFF.

This CDR3 reads CASSFNRRGTGELFF. CDR3 coding DNA: TGTGCCAGCAGTTTTAACAGGAGGGGCACCGGGGAGCTGTTTTTT. V and J are TRBV28 and TRBJ2-2, with TRBD2 as a possible D gene (6 bases). Germline CDR1 is MDHEN and CDR2 is SYDVKM. The V end was cut by 3 bases, the J end by 4 bases, with 12 bases between. The length of the CDR3 is 15 residues. Based on the CDR3 plus reference TRBV28 and TRBJ2-2, the full variable domain is DVKVTQSSRYLVKRTGEKVFLECVQDMDHENMFWYRQDPGLGLRLIYFSYDVKMKEKGDIPEGYSVSREKKERFSLILESASTNQTSMYLCASSFNRRGTGELFFGEGSRLTVL.

This clone came up once. Written as DNA, the CDR3 is TGTGCCAGCAGCCAGGTTCTCCTAGCGGCAACCCACGAGCAGTACTTC. Its protein is CASSQVLLAATHEQYF. The chain employs TRBV5-6 and TRBJ2-7, with 7 bases identical to TRBD2. The trim removed 4 bases at V and 5 bases at J, leaving 15 bases unmatched. The CDR3 has 16 residues. In germline, CDR1 is SGHDT, CDR2 YYEEEE.

This clone has just a few counts. This rearrangement joins TRBV7-2 to TRBJ1-1; a weak D match, TRBD1 (6 bases). CDR1 is SGHTA, CDR2 FQGNSA, per germline. Trimming removed 3 bases at V and 1 base at J, with 12 bases between. The CDR3 loop spans 15 amino acids. CDR3 amino acids: CASSLSTGTNTEAFF. As DNA, the CDR3 is TGTGCCAGCAGCTTGAGTACAGGGACGAACACTGAAGCTTTCTTT. The complete variable domain, with remaining parts taken from reference TRBV7-2 and TRBJ1-1, reads GAGVSQSPSNKVTEKGKDVELRCDPISGHTALYWYRQSLGQGLEFLIYFQGNSAPDKSGLPSDRFSAERTGGSVSTLTIQRTQQEDSAVYLCASSLSTGTNTEAFFGQGTRLTVV.

In its sample, this clone was seen a few times. V gene TRBV7-9 combines with J gene TRBJ2-2; weak D call: TRBD2 (5 bases). The CDR3 extends over 13 amino acids. Germline CDR1 is SEHNR and CDR2 is FQNEAQ (reference sequence). V lost 3 bases and J 7 bases, leaving 9 bases between the germline ends. The CDR3 nucleotides read TGTGCCAGCAGCTTTGTGAGGGTCGGGGAGCTGTTTTTT. The encoded protein is CASSFVRVGELFF.

V is TRBV6-6 and J is TRBJ2-1; the match to TRBD1 covers 7 bases. The length of the CDR3 is 15 residues. V dropped 6 bases and J dropped 0; count of bases not matched to a gene: 5. CDR1 is MNHNY, CDR2 SVGAGI, per germline (reference sequence). Here the CDR3 DNA reads TGTGCCAGCAGGACGACAGGGAACTCCTACAATGAGCAGTTCTTC. Translating gives CASRTTGNSYNEQFF.

This clone is a singleton in its sample. The J gene is TRBJ2-7, the V gene TRBV11-2; 9 bases agree with TRBD1. The V and J ends lost 5 bases and 4 bases, in that order; junction bases with no gene match: 18. Looked up from germline, CDR1 is SGHAT and CDR2 is FQNNGV. This CDR3 is 18 amino acids long. The chain's CDR3 is CASSINRKYRDRVYEQYF. The CDR3 region has the DNA TGTGCCAGCAGCATAAACCGCAAATACCGGGACAGGGTTTACGAGCAGTACTTC.

This clone was observed once. This chain uses TRBV5-1 with TRBJ2-3; D is possibly TRBD1 (5 bases). CDR3 length equals 14 residues. The ends were cut back, 0 bases at V and 3 bases at J, with 8 bases in the middle. Germline V gene lookup returns CDR1 SGHRS and CDR2 YFSETQ. The CDR3 sequence is CASSLARETDTQYF. The CDR3 DNA reads TGCGCCAGCAGCTTGGCCAGGGAAACAGATACGCAGTATTTT.

The chain links TRBV13 to TRBJ2-7; TRBD2 agrees at 8 bases. Trimming removed 1 base from V and 5 bases from J; junction bases left unmatched: 4. This CDR3 is built from 14 residues. Per germline, CDR1 PRHDT and CDR2 FYEKMQ (reference sequence). This chain's CDR3 is CASSLAGGHDEQYF. The CDR3 DNA follows: TGTGCCAGCAGCTTAGCGGGAGGGCACGACGAGCAGTACTTC.

The chain combines TRBV11-3 with TRBJ2-5; D gene ambiguous. Germline CDR1 and CDR2: SGHNT and YENEEA. V lost 2 bases and J lost 2, with 9 bases in between. This CDR3 is 14 amino acids long. CDR3 loop: CASSLRDKQETQYF. The CDR3 bases are TGTGCCAGCAGCTTACGCGACAAACAAGAGACCCAGTACTTC.

CDR3 residues: CSVPTDREIGYTF. The CDR3 nucleotides read TGCAGCGTTCCCACAGACAGGGAGATCGGCTACACCTTC. J is TRBJ1-2 and V is TRBV29-1, with 7 bases that match TRBD1. The CDR3 runs 13 residues. Germline V gene data show CDR1 as SQVTM and CDR2 as ANQGSEA. V was pared by 5 bases and J by 8 bases, with 11 bases of the junction left unmatched.

The V gene is TRBV5-1, the J gene TRBJ2-3, with 9 bases that match TRBD2. V trimming: 3 bases; J trimming: 6 bases; junction bases outside the gene matches: 8. Germline V gene sequence: CDR1 SGHRS, CDR2 YFSETQ. The CDR3 length is 15 residues. The CDR3 region is CASSSTGLARDTQYF. CDR3 nucleotides: TGCGCCAGCAGCTCTACGGGACTAGCTAGGGATACGCAGTATTTT.

The V and J genes are TRBV4-1 and TRBJ2-7; 7 nucleotides agree with TRBD1. This CDR3 has 13 residues. CDR1 is MGHRA, CDR2 YSYEKL, per germline. The V segment lost 4 bases and the J segment 6 bases; nucleotides outside the gene matches: 6. Here the CDR3 DNA reads TGCGCCAGCAGCCGCGAGACAGGGCTCGAGCAGTACTTC. Amino acid sequence: CASSRETGLEQYF.

This clone has just a few counts. V usage is TRBV6-5 and J usage is TRBJ2-5, with 12 bases identical to TRBD2. This CDR3 contains 15 residues. V shed 2 bases and J 4 bases; nucleotides not matched to a gene: 2. From germline, CDR1 is MNHEY and CDR2 SVGAGI. CDR3 coding DNA: TGTGCCAGCAGTTACGGGGGACTAGCGGGAGAGACCCAGTACTTC. Translating it yields CASSYGGLAGETQYF.

This chain uses TRBV2 with TRBJ2-3; perhaps TRBD1 as D (6 bases). With 6 bases removed from V and 1 base from J, the gap between germline ends came to 29 bases. Per the germline V gene, CDR1 is SNHLY and CDR2 is FYNNEI. The CDR3 runs 20 residues. For the CDR3, the DNA is TGTGCCAGCAGCGCACACCGCGACGCCGGAACAGGGTCCGGCACAGATACGCAGTATTTT. This codes for CASSAHRDAGTGSGTDTQYF.

The chain is built from TRBV29-1 and TRBJ2-3, with D possibly matching TRBD2 (5 bases). V was clipped by 7 bases and J by 2 bases, with 16 bases between them. The CDR3 totals 14 residues. Germline CDR1 SQVTM, CDR2 ANQGSEA. The CDR3 loop is CSGSLGGHTDTQYF. CDR3 nucleotide sequence: TGCAGCGGATCTTTGGGCGGGCACACAGATACGCAGTATTTT.

The chain recombines TRBV27 with TRBJ1-2; 7 bases map to TRBD1. Germline V CDR1 and CDR2: MNHEY, SMNVEV (reference sequence). J was trimmed by 7 bases and V by 2 bases; bases with no gene match: 10. The CDR3 loop spans 15 amino acids. As DNA, the CDR3 is TGTGCCAGCAGTTTACGCGAAACAGGGGCCGGTGGCTACACCTTC. Its translation is CASSLRETGAGGYTF.

The chain has TRBV4-2 and TRBJ1-4; a possible D gene is TRBD1 (6 bases). The CDR3 covers 17 residues. The V end was cut by 0 bases, the J end by 6 bases, with 17 bases between. Germline V gene data show CDR1 as LGHNA and CDR2 as YNFKEQ. The CDR3 region has the DNA TGTGCCAGCAGCCAAGATCGGGGGGGACAACAGGATGAAAAACTGTTTTTT. Its translation: CASSQDRGGQQDEKLFF.

This clone occurred once. The chain is built from TRBV18 and TRBJ1-2; 7 nucleotides match TRBD1. The CDR3 is made up of 14 amino acids. Germline V lookup: CDR1 KGHSH, CDR2 LQKENI. The ends lost 6 bases at V and 5 bases at J; junction bases unmatched: 9. DNA for the CDR3: TGTGCCAGCTCGCCCGGGACAGCATATTATGGCTACACCTTC. Protein: CASSPGTAYYGYTF.

The chain employs TRBV28 and TRBJ1-5; D ambiguous. In germline, CDR1 is MDHEN, CDR2 SYDVKM. There are 14 residues in the CDR3. The V end was cut by 3 bases, the J end by 1 base, with 7 bases between. CDR3: CASSFAGSNQPQHF. The CDR3 DNA is TGTGCCAGCAGTTTCGCGGGGAGCAATCAGCCCCAGCATTTT.